Shown below are 2 T cell receptor beta chains from a single sample sequenced in a study of human T cells and chemical hapten exposure. Time point reported: patch test 2, 6 weeks after DPC sensitization. Treatment meaning: therapeutic diphenylcyclopropenone sensitization with weekly scalp DPC. From the RACE reads, TCRdb called clonotypes with MiXCR, one entry per CDR3 protein. The data contain about 96,000 distinct CDR3 sequences, 9% to 9.5% of them singletons. Sequencing was performed on whole blood, taken in connection with sensitization to the hapten diphenylcyclopropenone (DPC). Receptors were obtained from a woman in her thirties or forties with alopecia areata. Some clones in this sample may be carry-over from other donors' samples.

This clonotype was observed a few times. The V call is TRBV25-1, the J call TRBJ2-6; 11 bases are shared with TRBD2. In germline, CDR1 is MGHDK, CDR2 SYGVNS. J lost 4 bases, V lost 3 bases, and 8 bases had no gene match. This CDR3 is built from 18 residues. In DNA, the CDR3 is TGTGCCAGCAGTGATAGCGGGAGGGCCTCTTTGGGGGCCAACGTCCTGACTTTC. This codes for CASSDSGRASLGANVLTF.

A few counts support this clonotype. This chain connects TRBV14 to TRBJ2-1, with TRBD1 matching over 9 bases. Germline assignment: CDR1 SGHDN and CDR2 FVKESK. V shed 2 bases, J shed 7 bases, and the junction held 3 bases outside the gene matches. The CDR3 totals 14 residues. CDR3 nucleotide sequence: TGTGCCAGCAGCCAAATGGGACAGGGAAATGAGCAGTTCTTC. Protein product: CASSQMGQGNEQFF.